Below, 6 T cell receptor beta chains from the same sample are listed, as sequenced in a study of immune evolution from preneoplasia to lung adenocarcinoma. Profiled with immunoSEQ multiplex PCR; TCRdb holds only in-frame clones, not every one. The sample records 12,000 or so clones, approximately 81% being singletons. The source material was FFPE tissue from an adenomatous hyperplasia lung lesion. Subset: atypical adenomatous hyperplasia (AAH), lung preneoplasia. These receptors were taken from a person aged 50-75 years with lung adenocarcinoma.

The V call is TRBV11-2, the J call TRBJ1-1, with 7 bases identical to TRBD1. With V trimmed by 0 bases and J by 1 base, 8 bases remained unmatched. Looked up from germline, CDR1 is SGHAT and CDR2 is FQNNGV. CDR3 size: 17 residues. CDR3 residues: CASSLDEDRFKNTEAFF. CDR3 nucleotides: TGTGCCAGCAGCTTAGATGAGGACAGGTTTAAGAACACTGAAGCTTTCTTT.

This clone came up a few times. The chain carries TRBV19 and TRBJ1-2; D gene unclear. This CDR3 has 17 residues. Trimming left V 6 bases short and J 4 bases short, with 24 bases between. Germline CDR1 is LNHDA and CDR2 is SQIVND (reference sequence). CDR3 DNA: TGTGCCAGTAGCCGAACCCCAGGCACCACAGCTTTCTATGGCTACACCTTC. It codes for CASSRTPGTTAFYGYTF.

The chain uses TRBV5-4 and TRBJ1-2, with D maybe TRBD1 (5 bases). Germline CDR1 SGHNT, CDR2 YYREEE (reference sequence). Trimming took off 2 bases at V and 1 base at J, with 6 bases between the two ends. This CDR3 region has 13 residues. As DNA, the CDR3 is TGTGCCAGCAGCTTCGACAGTAACTATGGCTACACCTTC. Translated: CASSFDSNYGYTF.

The chain uses TRBV15 and TRBJ2-1; 9 nucleotides line up with TRBD2. This CDR3 contains 16 residues. The V gene's germline CDR1 is LNHNV and CDR2 YYDKDF (reference sequence). The V segment lost 5 bases and the J segment 3 bases; nucleotides outside the gene matches: 8. Written as DNA, the CDR3 is TGTGCCACCAGCGAACTAAGCGGGGGGAACTACAATGAGCAGTTCTTC. It yields the protein CATSELSGGNYNEQFF.

The chain couples TRBV11-2 to TRBJ1-6; D is uncertain. Per germline, CDR1 SGHAT and CDR2 FQNNGV. CDR3 length equals 12 residues. Trimming cost V 1 base and J 7 bases, with 2 bases left between them. The CDR3 here is CASSLVNSPLHF. In DNA, the CDR3 is TGTGCCAGCAGCTTAGTAAATTCACCCCTCCACTTT.

This chain's CDR3 is CASSQDRSSGPQETQYF. CDR3 nucleotides: TGCGCCAGCAGCCAAGATAGGTCTAGCGGGCCCCAAGAGACCCAGTACTTC. The V gene is TRBV4-1, the J gene TRBJ2-5; 8 bases line up with TRBD2. Germline V lookup: CDR1 MGHRA, CDR2 YSYEKL. J lost 1 base, V lost 0 bases, and 7 bases had no gene match. CDR3 length equals 17 residues.